Described below is a single T cell receptor beta chain sequence and its context. Its antigen is as yet unknown. The PCR was carried out with 60 Vbeta primers and 13 Jbeta primers. Original handling: A later analysis tallied 80 million or so unique TCR beta chains, approximately 11 million of them shared. Method: immunoSEQ multiplex PCR; TCRdb's copy keeps in-frame clones and lacks some. The V and J calls and the clone size are those of that table, but D and trimming were determined from the DNA. The data hold about 180,000 clones, with around 79% observed a single time. The data were taken from a study of cytomegalovirus exposure and HLA in healthy donors. Study-level background: From 150 million to 200 million T cells, an earlier analysis saw approximately 110 million unique TCR beta sequences. Study-wide results and caveats: For cytomegalovirus status, the classifier reportedly gave diagnoses with high specificity and sensitivity. Highest at DRB1 and lowest at HLA-C, TCR association rates differed among HLA loci in a later analysis.

The CDR3 loop spans 12 amino acids. The germline CDR1 and CDR2 sequences are MDHEN and SYDVKM. Trimming left V 4 bases short and J 8 bases short, with 11 bases between. The receptor comes from a woman between 50 and 59 years old in good health and CMV-seronegative. Sequenced material: PBMCs. The rearrangement uses TRBV28 and TRBJ1-1; a possible D gene is TRBD1 (6 bases). The CDR3 spells CASSSRQVEAFF. The CDR3 DNA sequence: TGTGCCAGCAGTTCCAGACAGGTGGAAGCTTTCTTT.